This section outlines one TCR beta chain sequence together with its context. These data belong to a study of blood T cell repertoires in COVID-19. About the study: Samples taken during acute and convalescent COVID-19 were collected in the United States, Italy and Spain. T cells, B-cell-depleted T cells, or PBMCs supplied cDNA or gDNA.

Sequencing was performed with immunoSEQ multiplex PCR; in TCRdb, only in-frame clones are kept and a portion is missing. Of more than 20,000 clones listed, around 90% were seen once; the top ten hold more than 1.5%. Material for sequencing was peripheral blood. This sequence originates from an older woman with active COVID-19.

The CDR3 DNA follows: TGCGCCAGCAGCCTCCTGGGGGGGACCTACGAGCAGTACTTC. It is translated as CASSLLGGTYEQYF. The chain recombines TRBV5-1 with TRBJ2-7; 7 nucleotides line up with TRBD2. The CDR3 has 14 amino acids. CDR1 is SGHRS, CDR2 YFSETQ, per germline. The trim removed 4 bases at V and 2 bases at J, leaving 6 bases unmatched.